The next 30 T cell receptor beta chains were all read from a single sample in a study of T cells in Graves' hyperthyroidism and ophthalmopathy. TCR beta CDR3 region amplification was performed from RNA transcripts. HTBI primers drove first-round RT-PCR of the TCR CDR3. TCRdb recomputed calls from the multiplex PCR reads with MiXCR, one row per CDR3 protein. The sample shows roughly 750,000 distinct CDR3 sequences, around 15% of them seen only once. The sample consisted of blood. The receptors originated from a man aged 18 to 29 with Graves' hyperthyroidism.

A remark on this clonotype: A much bigger clone sits one base away, suggesting this may be a read error. CDR3 sequence: CAGSYSNNYEQYF. Written as DNA, the CDR3 is TGTGCCGGCAGTTACTCGAATAACTACGAGCAGTACTTC. The rearrangement links TRBV6-2 or TRBV6-3 to TRBJ2-7; no definite D call. The CDR3 loop spans 13 amino acids. Looked up from germline, CDR1 is MNHEY and CDR2 is SVGEGT.

The chain employs TRBV7-6 and TRBJ2-2; tentatively, D is TRBD2 (5 bases). Trimming stripped 5 bases from V and 6 bases from J, with 13 bases between. This CDR3 comprises 14 residues. CDR1 SGHVS and CDR2 FNYEAQ come from the germline V gene. The DNA for the CDR3 is TGTGCCAGCAGCCTGCTAGTGGAGGCCGGGGAGCTGTTTTTT. Translation gives CASSLLVEAGELFF.

This clonotype was found a few times. This rearrangement joins TRBV12-5 to TRBJ2-1, with 9 bases lining up with TRBD1. The length of the CDR3 is 13 residues. With 2 bases clipped from V and 10 bases from J, the junction kept 3 bases outside the gene matches. The germline V gene has CDR1 LGHNT and CDR2 FRNRAP. CDR3 bases: TGTGCTAGTGGTTTGCCCACAGGGGGCGAGCAGTTCTTC. This gives the protein CASGLPTGGEQFF.

In its sample, this clonotype was seen many times. CDR3 loop: CASGKGAGHTEAFF. The CDR3 DNA reads TGTGCCAGCGGGAAAGGGGCGGGACACACTGAAGCTTTCTTT. The chain carries TRBV27 and TRBJ1-1; D may be TRBD1 (5 bases). Trimming took 8 bases from V and 3 from J, leaving 16 bases between them. From germline, CDR1 is MNHEY and CDR2 SMNVEV (reference sequence). This CDR3 spans 14 amino acids.

The sample holds many counts of this clonotype. The rearrangement uses TRBV18 and TRBJ2-7, with 8 bases matching TRBD2. With 2 bases clipped from V and 4 bases from J, the junction kept 16 bases outside the gene matches. The CDR3 spans 18 residues. The germline CDR1 and CDR2 sequences are KGHSH and LQKENI. The CDR3 bases are TGTGCCAGCTCACCAGGTATTTTTTCGAGCGGGAGAAGGTACGAGCAGTACTTC. It codes for CASSPGIFSSGRRYEQYF.

The chain joins TRBV19 to TRBJ1-5, with TRBD1 as a possible D gene (5 bases). Per the germline V gene, CDR1 is LNHDA and CDR2 is SQIVND (reference sequence). V dropped 3 bases and J dropped 2 bases, with 14 bases sitting between them. This CDR3 has 16 amino acids. The DNA of the CDR3 is TGTGCCAGTAGTATGTCGGCAGTCAGGGGCAATCAGCCCCAGCATTTT. It translates to CASSMSAVRGNQPQHF.

The V call is TRBV9, the J call TRBJ2-2; TRBD2 aligns across 11 bases. CDR3 length: 16 amino acids. From germline, CDR1 is SGDLS and CDR2 YYNGEE. Unmatched junction bases numbered 4, after V lost 3 bases and J lost 3 bases. CDR3 DNA sequence: TGTGCCAGCAGCGGAGGGACTAGCGGATACACCGGGGAGCTGTTTTTT. Translation gives CASSGGTSGYTGELFF.

Details on this clonotype: This may stem from a read error, because a much larger clone lies one nucleotide away. The chain couples TRBV6-5 to TRBJ2-1; a weak D match, TRBD2 (5 bases). Germline V gene data show CDR1 as MNHEY and CDR2 as SVGAGI. This CDR3 has 14 amino acids. CDR3 loop: CASRLTGLNNEQLF. DNA for the CDR3: TGTGCCAGCAGGTTAACCGGACTCAACAATGAGCAGCTCTTC.

This chain joins TRBV12-3 or TRBV12-4 and TRBJ1-2; D gene uncertain. V was trimmed by 7 bases and J by 4 bases, leaving 13 bases between them. The CDR3 has 13 amino acids. The CDR3 DNA reads as TGTGCCAGCACCTTCGCACCACCCTATGGCTACACCTTC. It translates to CASTFAPPYGYTF.

This clonotype appeared a few times. Compared with germline, one end of the junction differs, possibly owing to a read error. The V and J genes are TRBV4-2 and TRBJ2-3, with TRBD2 identical over 11 bases. The V gene's germline CDR1 is LGHNA and CDR2 YNFKEQ. The CDR3 contains 16 residues. The CDR3 reads CASSQALAGDTDTQYF. CDR3 in DNA: TGTGCCAGCAGCCAAGCACTAGCGGGGGATACAGATACGCAATATTTT.

This chain connects TRBV7-2 to TRBJ1-2; TRBD1 matches at 8 bases. In germline, CDR1 is SGHTA, CDR2 FQGNSA. The CDR3 loop spans 13 amino acids. Unmatched junction bases numbered 6, after V lost 4 bases and J lost 8 bases. Here the CDR3 reads CASSSRGLGGYTF. CDR3 bases: TGTGCCAGCAGCTCCAGGGGGCTCGGAGGCTACACCTTC. The whole variable domain, remainder taken from reference TRBV7-2 and TRBJ1-2, is GAGVSQSPSNKVTEKGKDVELRCDPISGHTALYWYRQSLGQGLEFLIYFQGNSAPDKSGLPSDRFSAERTGGSVSTLTIQRTQQEDSAVYLCASSSRGLGGYTFGSGTRLTVV.

This clonotype was counted between two and nine times. This rearrangement joins TRBV30 to TRBJ2-7; TRBD2 matches at 12 bases. This CDR3 spans 14 amino acids. Per germline, CDR1 GTSNPN and CDR2 SVGIG (reference sequence). V shed 6 bases and J 4 bases; nucleotides not matched to a gene: 7. The CDR3 DNA is TGTGCCTGCCAGACTAGCGGGAGCCCATACGAGCAGTACTTC. Translated: CACQTSGSPYEQYF. Combining the CDR3 with reference TRBV30 and TRBJ2-7 gives the whole variable domain SQTIHQWPATLVQPVGSPLSLECTVEGTSNPNLYWYRQAAGRGLQLLFYSVGIGQISSEVPQNLSASRPQDRQFILSSKKLLLSDSGFYLCACQTSGSPYEQYFGPGTRLTVT.

This clonotype appeared a single time. A much larger clone lies a single base off, so this may be a read error. The chain joins TRBV6-5 to TRBJ1-2, with D tentatively TRBD1 (6 bases). In germline, CDR1 is MNHEY, CDR2 SVGAGI. CDR3 size: 15 residues. CDR3 nucleotide sequence: TGTGCCAGCGGTTACGGGGTGACAGGCCCGGGGGGCTACACCTTC. Translation: CASGYGVTGPGGYTF.

The sample holds a few counts of this clonotype. CDR3 sequence: CASSYLRDRDGYTF. The CDR3 region has the DNA TGTGCCAGCAGTTACCTCCGGGACAGGGATGGCTACACCTTC. The chain recombines TRBV12-3 or TRBV12-4 with TRBJ1-2, with 9 bases fitting TRBD1. With V trimmed by 4 bases and J by 6 bases, 6 bases remained unmatched. This CDR3 has 14 residues.

The rearrangement links TRBV7-9 to TRBJ2-1; TRBD2 matches at 9 bases. V shed 4 bases and J 4 bases; nucleotides not matched to a gene: 14. Germline loops: CDR1 SEHNR, CDR2 FQNEAQ (reference sequence). The CDR3 extends over 18 amino acids. CDR3 nucleotides: TGTGCCAGCAGCTCCCCCCCGGGGCGGGAGGGCGGGTACAATGAGCAGTTCTTC. Its protein is CASSSPPGREGGYNEQFF.

This clonotype was counted only a few times. The J gene is TRBJ1-5, the V gene TRBV20-1; D not certain. The ends were cut back, 6 bases at V and 2 bases at J, with 8 bases in the middle. This CDR3 contains 12 residues. From germline, CDR1 is DFQATT and CDR2 SNEGSKA (reference sequence). CDR3 amino acids: CSATEGNQPQHF. CDR3 sequence (DNA): TGCAGTGCAACAGAGGGCAATCAGCCCCAGCATTTT.

Ten or more counts support this clonotype. The V call is TRBV28, the J call TRBJ1-2, with D perhaps TRBD1 (6 bases). The length of the CDR3 is 16 residues. Trimming removed 7 bases at V and 3 bases at J, with 21 bases between. Per germline, CDR1 MDHEN and CDR2 SYDVKM. As DNA, the CDR3 is TGTGCCAGCACCCTAGAGCGAGGGGGGCGCGACTATGGCTACACCTTC. The encoded protein is CASTLERGGRDYGYTF.

This clonotype came up a few times. The chain carries TRBV6-1 and TRBJ2-3, with 7 nucleotides matching TRBD2. V trimming: 5 bases; J trimming: 1 base; junction bases outside the gene matches: 15. The germline V gene has CDR1 MNHNS and CDR2 SASEGT. The CDR3 has 18 residues. For the CDR3, the DNA is TGTGCCAGCAGTCCCTCCGGGAGGTTAGCGGGTCGCACAGATACGCAGTATTTT. Amino acid sequence: CASSPSGRLAGRTDTQYF.

On this clonotype: A clone one base away is much larger, so this may be a read error. The V call is TRBV11-2, the J call TRBJ1-5, with D unresolved. Per the germline V gene, CDR1 is SGHAT and CDR2 is FQNNGV. The CDR3 is 15 residues long. The CDR3 DNA sequence: TGTGCCAGCAGCTTATCCCTGGGGAGCAATCAGCCCCAGAATTTT. As protein: CASSLSLGSNQPQNF.

The chain employs TRBV6-1 and TRBJ1-5; the D is unclear. The CDR3 extends over 12 amino acids. Trimming took off 7 bases at V and 7 bases at J, with 11 bases between the two ends. Looked up from germline, CDR1 is MNHNS and CDR2 is SASEGT. CDR3 sequence: CASTDDGQPQHF. The CDR3 DNA is TGTGCCAGCACGGATGATGGGCAGCCCCAGCATTTT.

V and J are TRBV7-2 and TRBJ2-1, with 12 bases matching TRBD2. The CDR3 totals 16 residues. The junction had 6 bases not matched to a gene; V was cut back by 2 bases and J by 7 bases. Germline V gives CDR1 SGHTA, CDR2 FQGNSA. The CDR3 sequence is CASSLQGTSGRNEQFF. In DNA form, the CDR3 reads TGTGCCAGCAGCTTACAGGGAACTAGCGGGAGGAATGAGCAGTTCTTC. Full variable domain (outside the CDR3, taken from reference TRBV7-2 and TRBJ2-1): GAGVSQSPSNKVTEKGKDVELRCDPISGHTALYWYRQSLGQGLEFLIYFQGNSAPDKSGLPSDRFSAERTGGSVSTLTIQRTQQEDSAVYLCASSLQGTSGRNEQFFGPGTRLTVL.

This chain links TRBV3-1 with TRBJ2-7, with no clear D. Germline V CDR1 and CDR2: LGHDT, YNNKEL (reference sequence). Trimming took 1 base from V and 9 from J, leaving 16 bases between them. The CDR3 totals 14 residues. CDR3 DNA sequence: TGTGCCAGCAGCCAAGGGCTCCGAGCGCAAGGGCAGTACTTC. Its protein product is CASSQGLRAQGQYF.

This clonotype showed up just a few times. This sequence joins TRBV6-6 and TRBJ1-5; D unresolved. Trimming removed 0 bases at V and 2 bases at J, with 11 bases between. The V gene's germline CDR1 is MNHNY and CDR2 SVGAGI (reference sequence). The CDR3 extends over 16 amino acids. The CDR3 region has the DNA TGTGCCAGCAGTTACTCTGGGCCTCGAGGCAATCAGCCCCAGCATTTT. This translates into CASSYSGPRGNQPQHF.

Regarding this clonotype: A much more abundant neighbour one base away suggests this may be a read error. CDR3 sequence (DNA): TGCGCCAGCAGCTCCGGGACTAGCGGGGATACGCAGTATTTT. Encoded protein: CASSSGTSGDTQYF. This chain connects TRBV5-1 to TRBJ2-3, with 12 bases fitting TRBD2. The CDR3 runs 14 residues. J lost 6 bases, V lost 3 bases, and 2 bases had no gene match. The germline V gene encodes CDR1 SGHRS and CDR2 YFSETQ. Full variable domain (missing parts from reference TRBV5-1 and TRBJ2-3): KAGVTQTPRYLIKTRGQQVTLSCSPISGHRSVSWYQQTPGQGLQFLFEYFSETQRNKGNFPGRFSGRQFSNSRSEMNVSTLELGDSALYLCASSSGTSGDTQYFGPGTRLTVL.

The chain is built from TRBV20-1 and TRBJ2-1; the D gene is possibly TRBD1 (5 bases). This CDR3 region has 19 residues. CDR1 is DFQATT, CDR2 SNEGSKA, per germline (reference sequence). Trimming shortened V by 0 bases and J by 0 bases, and 21 bases separated the two germline ends. The CDR3 reads CSARDLGWQGENSYNEQFF. CDR3 nucleotide sequence: TGCAGTGCTAGAGATCTCGGGTGGCAGGGTGAGAACTCCTACAATGAGCAGTTCTTC.

This clonotype showed up many times. This rearrangement joins TRBV19 to TRBJ2-7; D is uncertain. V was clipped by 3 bases and J by 1 base, with 10 bases between them. Germline lookup yields CDR1 LNHDA and CDR2 SQIVND (reference sequence). The CDR3 runs 14 residues. In DNA form, the CDR3 reads TGTGCCAGTAGTATCTACGGCACTTCCTACGAGCAGTACTTC. It yields the protein CASSIYGTSYEQYF.

The J gene is TRBJ1-2, the V gene TRBV12-3 or TRBV12-4; 11 bases agree with TRBD1. The V segment lost 5 bases and the J segment 3 bases; nucleotides outside the gene matches: 5. The CDR3 is 15 amino acids. The CDR3 coding sequence is TGTGCCAGCAGTCCGGGACAGGGGGTTGACTATGGCTACACCTTC. Its protein product is CASSPGQGVDYGYTF.

Many counts were recorded for this clonotype. The chain is built from TRBV6-2 or TRBV6-3 and TRBJ2-7; D is undetermined. This CDR3 contains 12 residues. V was cut by 2 bases and J by 2 bases, with 4 bases left in between. Germline V gene lookup returns CDR1 MNHEY and CDR2 SVGEGT. The chain's CDR3 is CASSYKAYEQYF. As DNA, the CDR3 is TGTGCCAGCAGTTACAAGGCCTACGAGCAGTACTTC.

The chain employs TRBV12-3 or TRBV12-4 and TRBJ2-1; possible D gene TRBD1, 5 bases. The CDR3 is 14 amino acids. The V end was cut by 2 bases, the J end by 7 bases, with 12 bases between. The CDR3 nucleotides are TGTGCCAGCAGTTTACGTCAGGGTTGGAATGAGCAGTTCTTC. Translating gives CASSLRQGWNEQFF.

Ten or more counts support this clonotype. The chain employs TRBV28 and TRBJ1-2; 7 bases line up with TRBD1. The CDR3 is 13 residues long. The junction had 4 bases not matched to a gene; V was cut back by 6 bases and J by 3 bases. Germline loops: CDR1 MDHEN, CDR2 SYDVKM. The CDR3, as DNA: TGTGCCAGCAGCCTGGGACAGCACTATGGCTACACCTTC. Amino acid sequence: CASSLGQHYGYTF.